The clone carrying this T cell receptor (beta chain) has a handful of counts. Its antigen is not identified. The ends lost 4 bases at V and 8 bases at J; junction bases unmatched: 6. Germline-derived CDR1 and CDR2 are LNHDA and SQIVND (reference sequence). The CDR3 is 15 residues long. Use of 60 Vbeta and 13 Jbeta primers characterized the PCR. In the authors' methods: In a later analysis, some 80 million unique TCR beta chains included roughly 11 million shared by two or more donors. The table came from immunoSEQ multiplex PCR; TCRdb's copy has only in-frame clones and leaves some out. Clonal size and the V and J genes are those of that table, whereas D and trimming came from the DNA. The sample holds roughly 250,000 clones, approximately 80% seen once. The data are from a study of cytomegalovirus exposure and HLA in healthy donors. Overall study results and limits: Sequencing had likely introduced a cluster of highly shared sequence variants as an artifact. Cytomegalovirus-associated status was assigned to 150 or so TCR beta chains.

The receptor comes from a girl aged 2-15 years in good health and CMV-seronegative. Input material: PBMCs. J is TRBJ2-1 and V is TRBV19; 12 bases agree with TRBD2. CDR3 coding DNA: TGTGCCAGTAGTACGACTAGCGGGAGTGTAGATGAGCAGTTCTTC. Protein product: CASSTTSGSVDEQFF.